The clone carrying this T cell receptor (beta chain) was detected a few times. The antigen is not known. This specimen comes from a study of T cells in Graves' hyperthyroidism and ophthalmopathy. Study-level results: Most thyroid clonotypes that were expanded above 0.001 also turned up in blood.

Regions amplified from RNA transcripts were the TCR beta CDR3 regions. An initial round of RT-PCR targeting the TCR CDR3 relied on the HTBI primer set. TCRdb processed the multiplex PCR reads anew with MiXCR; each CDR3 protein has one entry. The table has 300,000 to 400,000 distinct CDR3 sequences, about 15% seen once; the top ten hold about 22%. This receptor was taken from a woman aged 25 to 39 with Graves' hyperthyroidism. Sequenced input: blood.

This CDR3 is CASAKGGIEAFF. CDR3 in DNA: TGTGCCTCTGCTAAAGGGGGCATTGAAGCTTTCTTT. V gene TRBV10-3 combines with J gene TRBJ1-1; TRBD1 matches 7 bases. CDR1 and CDR2 (germline): ENHRY, SYGVKD. This CDR3 has 12 residues. Trimming removed 11 bases from V and 7 bases from J; junction bases left unmatched: 10.